This TCR beta chain was observed in a study of T-cell reconstitution after alpha-beta-depleted transplantation in children. CDR1 and CDR2 (germline): DFQATT, SNEGSKA (reference sequence). V was cut by 6 bases and J by 4 bases, with 12 bases left in between. The CDR3 length is 12 residues. During its preparation, the TCRbeta library received unique molecular identifiers. TCRdb redid the calling of the PCR reads with MiXCR, one entry per CDR3 protein. The sample shows about 360,000 distinct CDR3 sequences, 13% of them seen only once. This sequence joins TRBV20-1 and TRBJ2-5; D uncertain. The source is a human donor who donated a stem cell graft to a child with Fanconi anemia. The sample consisted of PBMCs, taken from the stem cell graft. CDR3 DNA sequence: TGCAGTGCCGGGCCGCTGCCAGAGACCCAGTACTTC. Translated: CSAGPLPETQYF.